This T cell receptor beta chain was documented in a study of blood T cell repertoires in COVID-19. The overall study: Collection of acute and convalescent COVID-19 samples took place in the United States, Italy and Spain.

In the authors' workflow: Counts of nucleated cells, estimated from reference gene primer amplification, were obtained. Method: immunoSEQ multiplex PCR; TCRdb's copy keeps in-frame clones and lacks some. That table supplies the V and J calls and clone size; D and trimming were determined from the DNA. The table has around 150,000 clones, approximately 81% seen once; the top ten hold about 3.5%. The CDR3 spans 12 residues. Deletions cut 4 bases from V and 4 bases from J, with 7 bases between. Germline V gene data show CDR1 as MDHEN and CDR2 as SYDVKM. Material for sequencing was peripheral blood. J is TRBJ2-5 and V is TRBV28; D gene unclear. This sequence originates from a human donor with acute or convalescent COVID-19. The donor label of this sample is uncertain. CDR3 sequence reads: CASSSRAETQYF. The DNA for the CDR3 is TGTGCCAGCAGTTCCCGAGCAGAGACCCAGTACTTC.